A single sample is the source of the 19 T cell receptor beta chains below, sequenced in a study of identical twins. MiXCR, applied by TCRdb to the 5' RACE reads, yields one record per CDR3 protein. The table includes fewer than 500,000 distinct CDR3 sequences, roughly an eighth detected once. These records were also assigned to another study, of yellow fever vaccine responses in identical twins.

The sequenced material came from CD4+ T cells sorted from blood. The receptors here all came from a young woman in good health.

This clonotype was counted between two and nine times. The J gene is TRBJ2-3, the V gene TRBV6-5; 11 nucleotides align to TRBD2. J gave up 6 bases and V 6 bases, and 8 bases lay outside the gene matches. Germline V gives CDR1 MNHEY, CDR2 SVGAGI. The CDR3 extends over 15 amino acids. The CDR3 DNA reads as TGTGCCAGCAGATATAGCGGGGGGGCTCGGGATACGCAGTATTTT. Translation: CASRYSGGARDTQYF.

This clonotype was counted a few times. The rearrangement joins TRBV7-2 to TRBJ2-5; tentative D call: TRBD2 (6 bases). The CDR3 length is 15 residues. Germline V lookup: CDR1 SGHTA, CDR2 FQGNSA. Trimming cost V 1 base and J 5 bases, with 14 bases left between them. The CDR3 bases are TGTGCCAGCAGCTTAGAGGCGGGATGGAGGGAGACCCAGTACTTC. This sequence encodes CASSLEAGWRETQYF.

The chain employs TRBV10-3 and TRBJ2-1, with D tentatively TRBD1 or TRBD2 (7 bases each). V was pared by 6 bases and J by 8 bases, with 23 bases between. CDR3 length equals 16 residues. CDR1 and CDR2 (germline): ENHRY, SYGVKD. The chain's CDR3 is CAIRLRGTTTGDEQFF. In DNA, the CDR3 is TGTGCCATCAGACTCAGAGGGACTACCACAGGGGATGAGCAGTTCTTC.

The chain recombines TRBV5-1 with TRBJ2-3, with TRBD2 matching over 9 bases. The CDR3 is made up of 16 amino acids. In germline, CDR1 is SGHRS, CDR2 YFSETQ. J lost 3 bases, V lost 2 bases, and 7 bases had no gene match. Here the CDR3 reads CASSLLAGEGTDTQYF. CDR3 sequence (DNA): TGCGCCAGCAGCTTATTAGCGGGGGAAGGAACAGATACGCAGTATTTT.

This clonotype was detected ten times or more. V is TRBV4-2 and J is TRBJ2-2; D perhaps matches TRBD2 (5 bases). The germline V gene encodes CDR1 LGHNA and CDR2 YNFKEQ. V was shortened by 6 bases and J by 0 bases, with 20 bases between the two germline ends. This CDR3 has 18 residues. The CDR3 coding sequence is TGTGCCAGCAGTCGCCGAATGGACTCCTTCGCGAACACCGGGGAGCTGTTTTTT. This codes for CASSRRMDSFANTGELFF.

The chain has TRBV18 and TRBJ2-7, with 15 bases aligning to TRBD2. The CDR3 length is 19 residues. The germline gives CDR1 KGHSH, CDR2 LQKENI. J gave up 0 bases and V 3 bases, and 9 bases lay outside the gene matches. CDR3 DNA sequence: TGTGCCAGCTCACCCTTGGGACTAGCGGGGGGCCAGAGCTCCTACGAGCAGTACTTC. Translated, it gives CASSPLGLAGGQSSYEQYF. The whole variable domain, filled in from reference TRBV18 and TRBJ2-7, reads NAGVMQNPRHLVRRRGQEARLRCSPMKGHSHVYWYRQLPEEGLKFMVYLQKENIIDESGMPKERFSAEFPKEGPSILRIQQVVRGDSAAYFCASSPLGLAGGQSSYEQYFGPGTRLTVT.

The genes are TRBV14 and TRBJ2-1; 11 nucleotides agree with TRBD2. The CDR3 loop spans 20 amino acids. Germline CDR1 SGHDN, CDR2 FVKESK. V lost 4 bases and J lost 1; bases outside the gene matches: 15. The CDR3 bases are TGTGCCAGCAGCCGCCGTTTAGGGGGGACTAGCGGTATTTCCTACAATGAGCAGTTCTTC. This codes for CASSRRLGGTSGISYNEQFF.

This clonotype was recorded a few times. V and J are TRBV20-1 and TRBJ1-1; the D is unclear. The CDR3 is made up of 14 amino acids. The germline CDR1 and CDR2 sequences are DFQATT and SNEGSKA (reference sequence). Trimming took 0 bases from V and 1 from J, leaving 9 bases between them. CDR3 loop: CSARDVGGNTEAFF. The CDR3 DNA is TGCAGTGCTAGAGATGTGGGTGGGAACACTGAAGCTTTCTTT.

There are many counts of this clonotype. The V call is TRBV6-1, the J call TRBJ2-5; 10 bases agree with TRBD2. After removal of 7 bases from V and 4 bases from J, the junction contained 3 bases not matched to a gene. Germline CDR1 is MNHNS and CDR2 is SASEGT. The length of the CDR3 is 13 residues. CDR3 sequence (DNA): TGTGCCAGCAAATTAGCGGGAGGAGAGACCCAGTACTTC. Its protein is CASKLAGGETQYF.

The J gene is TRBJ2-3, the V gene TRBV6-2 or TRBV6-3; D ambiguous. This CDR3 region has 11 residues. The V end lost 7 bases, the J end lost 3 bases, and 5 bases lay between the germline ends. Per the germline V gene, CDR1 is MNHEY and CDR2 is SVGEGT. The CDR3 is CASTLTDTQYF. The CDR3 DNA follows: TGTGCCAGCACCTTGACAGATACGCAGTATTTT.

This clonotype was seen at least ten times. The genes are TRBV20-1 and TRBJ2-3; 12 bases align to TRBD2. Germline trimming cut 5 bases from V and 2 bases from J; bases unmatched to any gene: 8. This CDR3 is 16 amino acids long. Looked up from germline, CDR1 is DFQATT and CDR2 is SNEGSKA (reference sequence). CDR3 residues: CSAPVLAGGSTDTQYF. The CDR3 region has the DNA TGCAGTGCTCCCGTTCTAGCGGGAGGGTCCACAGATACGCAGTATTTT.

The J gene is TRBJ2-5, the V gene TRBV13, with 7 nucleotides matching TRBD2. The CDR3 is 16 amino acids. With V trimmed by 1 base and J by 1 base, 6 bases remained unmatched. Germline CDR1 and CDR2: PRHDT and FYEKMQ (reference sequence). CDR3 sequence reads: CASSLVPGTIQETQYF. The CDR3 DNA is TGTGCCAGCAGCTTAGTCCCCGGGACTATCCAAGAGACCCAGTACTTC. Filled out from reference TRBV13 and TRBJ2-5, the complete variable domain reads AAGVIQSPRHLIKEKRETATLKCYPIPRHDTVYWYQQGPGQDPQFLISFYEKMQSDKGSIPDRFSAQQFSDYHSELNMSSLELGDSALYFCASSLVPGTIQETQYFGPGTRLLVL.

This chain uses TRBV11-2 with TRBJ1-2; D may be TRBD1 (5 bases). The V and J ends lost 5 bases and 4 bases respectively, with 14 bases between them. Germline values: CDR1 SGHAT, CDR2 FQNNGV. The CDR3 has 14 amino acids. CDR3 amino acids: CASSPDTLGYGYTF. The CDR3 DNA is TGTGCCAGCAGCCCGGACACCCTGGGCTATGGCTACACCTTC.

This clonotype was seen ten or more times. The chain joins TRBV5-1 to TRBJ1-1; maybe TRBD1 (5 bases). This CDR3 comprises 14 residues. The germline V gene has CDR1 SGHRS and CDR2 YFSETQ. With 0 bases removed from V and 3 bases from J, the gap between germline ends came to 9 bases. In DNA form, the CDR3 reads TGCGCCAGCAGCTTGGGACAGACCTACACTGAAGCTTTCTTT. Its translation is CASSLGQTYTEAFF.

The chain links TRBV14 to TRBJ2-1; D is ambiguous. Trimming left V 3 bases short and J 9 bases short, with 15 bases between. CDR3 length: 14 amino acids. Germline V gives CDR1 SGHDN, CDR2 FVKESK. The CDR3 loop reads CASSQVNTRREQFF. The CDR3 DNA reads as TGTGCCAGCAGCCAGGTTAATACGCGGCGTGAGCAGTTCTTC.

The gene calls are TRBV20-1 and TRBJ2-5; 7 nucleotides agree with TRBD1. This CDR3 is 13 amino acids long. Losses at the gene ends were 1 base for V and 14 bases for J; bases not matched to a gene: 13. Germline V lookup: CDR1 DFQATT, CDR2 SNEGSKA (reference sequence). The CDR3 bases are TGCAGTGCTAGAGTGGGACAGTTTGGGGTTAACTACTTC. This gives the protein CSARVGQFGVNYF.

The DNA for the CDR3 is TGTGCCAGCAGTTTAGCGCGCAACAACCAAGAGACCCAGTACTTC. Its translation: CASSLARNNQETQYF. The V call is TRBV12-3 or TRBV12-4, the J call TRBJ2-5; D is undetermined. The CDR3 loop spans 15 amino acids. The germline V and J ends were trimmed by 0 bases and 0 bases, with 8 bases remaining between them.

This sequence joins TRBV4-2 and TRBJ2-5; D is undetermined. The CDR3 runs 15 residues. CDR1 is LGHNA, CDR2 YNFKEQ, per germline. With 0 bases removed from V and 2 bases from J, the gap between germline ends came to 10 bases. The CDR3 sequence: CASSQDSLVQETQYF. DNA for the CDR3: TGTGCCAGCAGCCAAGATAGTCTGGTTCAAGAGACCCAGTACTTC.

The chain has TRBV7-8 and TRBJ2-7, with D possibly being TRBD2 (7 bases). CDR1 SGHVS and CDR2 FQNEAQ come from the germline V gene. CDR3 length: 17 amino acids. The germline V and J ends were trimmed by 6 bases and 0 bases, with 21 bases remaining between them. CDR3 nucleotide sequence: TGTGCCAGCAGGGTGGGGCGGGGGCCTTCAAGCTCCTACGAGCAGTACTTC. Protein product: CASRVGRGPSSSYEQYF.